This T cell receptor (beta chain) was recovered during a study of blood T cell repertoires in COVID-19. On the study more broadly: Samples representing acute and convalescent COVID-19 were sourced from the United States, Italy and Spain. PBMCs, B-cell-depleted T cells, or T cells provided the cDNA or gDNA that made up the material.

Germline CDR1 is MDHEN and CDR2 is SYDVKM. V was shortened by 3 bases and J by 4 bases, with 9 bases between the two germline ends. The CDR3 has 14 amino acids. Assay: immunoSEQ multiplex PCR; the TCRdb copy retains only in-frame clones and omits some. The repertoire holds more than 55,000 clones, approximately 87% seen once, with 3.5% to 5% in the top ten. Sequencing input: peripheral blood. The TCR originated in a man aged 50-60 years with active COVID-19. The chain has TRBV28 and TRBJ2-2; possibly TRBD2 for D (6 bases). In DNA form, the CDR3 reads TGTGCCAGCAGTTTTAATAGCGGCACCGGGGAGCTGTTTTTT. This codes for CASSFNSGTGELFF. Variable domain in full (rest from reference TRBV28 and TRBJ2-2): DVKVTQSSRYLVKRTGEKVFLECVQDMDHENMFWYRQDPGLGLRLIYFSYDVKMKEKGDIPEGYSVSREKKERFSLILESASTNQTSMYLCASSFNSGTGELFFGEGSRLTVL.